This T cell receptor (beta chain) was sequenced in a study of spatial heterogeneity in lung cancer. The library protocol tagged each TCR cDNA with a unique molecular identifier. MiXCR was run by TCRdb on the 5' RACE reads, yielding one entry per CDR3 protein. The table lists around 48,000 distinct CDR3 sequences, approximately 5% of them singletons. Study-level points and caveats: Among blood samples, ubiquitous expanded tumor TCRs appeared more at resection than at follow-up.

Indicated time point: sample taken at primary tumor resection. The authors sequenced whole RNA from tumor, nontumor lung or frozen PBMC without sorting. This clonotype was seen repeatedly, ten times or more. Its target is not known. Sequenced here: PBMCs, sampled at surgery. The TCR originated in a male donor with early-stage non-small cell lung cancer.

The CDR3 protein is CASSQGTGGQPQHF. The CDR3 DNA sequence: TGCGCCAGCAGCCAGGGGACAGGGGGTCAGCCCCAGCATTTT. The V and J genes are TRBV4-1 and TRBJ1-5, with 11 positions matching TRBD1. The trim removed 3 bases at V and 6 bases at J, leaving 1 base unmatched. The CDR3 totals 14 residues. Germline-derived CDR1 and CDR2 are MGHRA and YSYEKL.